The rows below give T cell receptor beta chains drawn from one sample of a study of T cell changes during pregnancy in multiple sclerosis. Some clones are missing from TCRdb's copy, which holds only in-frame ones; the method was immunoSEQ multiplex PCR. The sample lists tens of thousands of clones, about 91% occurring once. Sequenced material: peripheral blood, taken before pregnancy. These receptors came from a female donor with multiple sclerosis, enrolled in a pregnancy study. Both conserved end residues are part of each CDR3. Clone size is shown for a subset of rows, as once, few, many or a class of expanded clone.

CDR3	V	size
CASSDTTGHSGRDEQYF	TRBV7-9	.
CASSLVQGNEQFF	TRBV5-1	.
CASSLGTGPNEKLFF	TRBV28	.
CASSFETVLYYNEQFF	TRBV11-2	.
CASSRTSGRPSYNEQFF	TRBV28	.
CASSVEAGAFYEQYF	TRBV9	.
CASKGWEGDEQFF	TRBV19	.
CASSSVNYGYTF	TRBV7-2	once
CASSGTGGGGTASNEQFF	TRBV7-9	once
CASSADPRGQSDTQYF	TRBV9	.
CASTVGPQLSEQYF	TRBV28	.
CASRPRENTEAFF	TRBV7-9	once
CASSYTRTTQETQYF	TRBV6-5	.
CASSAMNEQFF	TRBV7-2	.
CSVEERSSAYNEQFF	TRBV29-1	.
CASSGGTGANQPQHF	TRBV5-8	.
CASRLRRDFYGYTF	TRBV12-2	.
CASRPLDRDNEKLFF	TRBV19	.
CASRQGAQVETQYF	TRBV6-4	.
CASETGLETQYF	TRBV2	.
CASSPGTSGKSTDTQYF	TRBV28	.
CASSRGGSNQPQHF	TRBV7-9	.
CASSVTGQGVVETQYF	TRBV19	.
CASSPHRGGSYEQYF	TRBV28	.
CASSLYPGLAGQGGVGTEAFF	TRBV14	.
CSVNTGTGAGVSGELFF	TRBV29-1	.
CASSDRETPGDGYTF	TRBV6-1	few
CASSFIGGRANEQFF	TRBV6-5	.
CASRGSGSYEQYF	TRBV28	.
CASSINELSPQHF	TRBV19	.
CASSPREGPGELFF	TRBV7-7	.
CASRVASGIYEQYF	TRBV19	.